This T cell receptor (beta chain) comes out of a study of breast tumors, draining lymph nodes, adjacent tissues. This clonotype was detected many times. Its antigen remains unknown. MiXCR, run by TCRdb on the multiplex PCR reads, gives a single entry per CDR3 protein. The sample records about 180,000 distinct CDR3 sequences, around a third being singletons. The ends lost 6 bases at V and 0 bases at J; junction bases unmatched: 3. This CDR3 is 15 amino acids long. Germline CDR1 and CDR2: DFQATT and SNEGSKA (reference sequence). Axillary draining lymph nodes of breast cancer patients supplied the node samples. Study-wide findings and caveats: Findings are consistent with lymph node origin and intratumoral expansion of most tumor T cells. Tumors had less TCR diversity than lymph nodes, more than nontumor tissue.

J is TRBJ2-6 and V is TRBV20-1, with TRBD2 matching over 9 bases. This sequence originates from a female donor with breast cancer. Some clones in this sample may be carry-over from other donors' samples. The material sequenced was axillary lymph node tissue. The CDR3, as DNA: TGCAGTGCAGCTAGCGGGACCTCTGGGGCCAACGTCCTGACTTTC. It codes for CSAASGTSGANVLTF.